Shown below are 21 T cell receptor beta chains from a single sample sequenced in a study of T cells in tuberculosis. Produced via immunoSEQ multiplex PCR; TCRdb's table is partial and in-frame only. The sample records 33,000 or so clones, about 93% being singletons. The sequenced material came from PBMCs. Receptors originate from a donor aged 10-29 years with latent tuberculosis or without tuberculosis infection.

V is TRBV5-1 and J is TRBJ2-7; TRBD1 is a possible D gene (5 bases). CDR3 length equals 12 residues. The germline V and J ends were trimmed by 3 bases and 3 bases, with 7 bases remaining between them. Germline-derived CDR1 and CDR2 are SGHRS and YFSETQ. This chain's CDR3 is CASSSDSYEQYF. The CDR3 DNA reads TGCGCCAGCAGCTCCGACAGCTACGAGCAGTACTTC.

This clone appeared a single time. The V call is TRBV29-1, the J call TRBJ1-2, with TRBD1 matching over 8 bases. Germline CDR1 and CDR2: SQVTM and ANQGSEA. Trimming at V came to 4 bases and at J to 2 bases, leaving 3 bases not matched to a gene. The CDR3 spans 13 residues. The CDR3 is CSVGQGANYGYTF. CDR3 bases: TGCAGCGTTGGGCAGGGGGCGAACTATGGCTACACCTTC. Using reference TRBV29-1 and TRBJ1-2 for the parts outside the CDR3, the full variable domain is SAVISQKPSRDICQRGTSLTIQCQVDSQVTMMFWYRQQPGQSLTLIATANQGSEATYESGFVIDKFPISRPNLTFSTLTVSNMSPEDSSIYLCSVGQGANYGYTFGSGTRLTVV.

This clone was detected only once. The chain couples TRBV5-6 to TRBJ1-1; D remains ambiguous. The CDR3 runs to 12 residues. Trimming removed 0 bases from V and 3 bases from J, with 3 bases in between. Germline CDR1 SGHDT, CDR2 YYEEEE. CDR3 residues: CASSLADTEAFF. The DNA for the CDR3 is TGTGCCAGCAGCTTGGCCGACACTGAAGCTTTCTTT.

The chain is built from TRBV19 and TRBJ1-6; the D gene is possibly TRBD1 (5 bases). The ends were cut back, 7 bases at V and 7 bases at J, with 14 bases in the middle. The germline V gene has CDR1 LNHDA and CDR2 SQIVND (reference sequence). This CDR3 has 14 amino acids. This CDR3 is CASKAGGGNSPLHF. The CDR3, as DNA: TGTGCCAGTAAGGCGGGGGGTGGAAATTCACCCCTCCACTTT.

The chain recombines TRBV27 with TRBJ1-4, with 9 bases that match TRBD1. In germline, CDR1 is MNHEY, CDR2 SMNVEV (reference sequence). The CDR3 consists of 17 residues. Trimming cost V 6 bases and J 0 bases; bases outside gene matches: 8. The CDR3 DNA sequence: TGTGCCAGCAGAAAAATGTACAGGGGGCCAACTAATGAAAAACTGTTTTTT. Its protein is CASRKMYRGPTNEKLFF.

The chain has TRBV2 and TRBJ1-2; a weak D match, TRBD1 (5 bases). The germline gives CDR1 SNHLY, CDR2 FYNNEI. The germline V and J ends were trimmed by 3 bases and 5 bases, with 13 bases remaining between them. This CDR3 has 14 residues. CDR3: CASSEIAGPYGYTF. The CDR3 coding sequence is TGTGCCAGCAGTGAGATAGCAGGGCCATATGGCTACACCTTC.

Comments on this clone: Its ends do not fully match the called genes, so a read error is possible. The rearrangement uses TRBV4-3 and TRBJ1-4; 10 bases agree with TRBD1. The germline CDR1 and CDR2 sequences are LGHNA and YSLEER. The CDR3 length is 16 residues. Written as DNA, the CDR3 is TGCGCCAGCAGCAAAGACCGGACAGGGGGAAATGAAAAACTGTTTTTT. Encoded protein: CASSKDRTGGNEKLFF.

The chain recombines TRBV30 with TRBJ1-4; 8 positions agree with TRBD1. Germline CDR1 and CDR2: GTSNPN and SVGIG (reference sequence). The CDR3 is 14 amino acids. Trimming took 5 bases from V and 6 from J; bases not matched to a gene: 8. CDR3 sequence reads: CAWGKKGQDEKLFF. In nucleotides, the CDR3 is TGTGCCTGGGGGAAGAAGGGACAGGATGAAAAACTGTTTTTT.

The genes are TRBV5-4 and TRBJ1-4; D is uncertain. The CDR3 runs to 12 residues. Trimming removed 0 bases at V and 6 bases at J, with 3 bases between. Germline V gene data show CDR1 as SGHNT and CDR2 as YYREEE (reference sequence). In DNA, the CDR3 is TGTGCCAGCAGCTTGGCCGATGAAAAACTGTTTTTT. It is translated as CASSLADEKLFF.

The chain couples TRBV30 to TRBJ2-3, with TRBD2 matching over 9 bases. CDR1 and CDR2 from the germline V gene are GTSNPN and SVGIG (reference sequence). V shed 4 bases, J shed 5 bases, and the junction held 7 bases outside the gene matches. CDR3 length: 14 amino acids. The CDR3 loop reads CAWKVAGAGDTQYF. The DNA of the CDR3 is TGTGCCTGGAAGGTAGCGGGGGCGGGAGATACGCAGTATTTT.

The chain's CDR3 is CASSGASGGLSYEQYF. The CDR3 DNA follows: TGTGCCAGCAGCGGCGCAAGCGGGGGGTTATCCTACGAGCAGTACTTC. The chain combines TRBV2 with TRBJ2-7; 9 bases map to TRBD2. V dropped 6 bases and J dropped 1; count of bases not matched to a gene: 10. The CDR3 runs to 16 residues. Germline V gene lookup returns CDR1 SNHLY and CDR2 FYNNEI.

The CDR3 is CASSPDGGLSYEQYF. CDR3 nucleotide sequence: TGTGCCAGCAGCCCCGATGGGGGCCTTTCCTACGAGCAGTACTTC. The chain carries TRBV7-3 and TRBJ2-7, with D maybe TRBD1 (6 bases). The CDR3 sequence is 15 residues long. The germline V gene encodes CDR1 SGHTA and CDR2 FQGTGA. Trimming took off 5 bases at V and 1 base at J, with 15 bases between the two ends.

The J gene is TRBJ2-7, the V gene TRBV7-8; D might be TRBD2 (6 bases). Trimming removed 1 base from V and 0 bases from J, with 10 bases in between. In germline, CDR1 is SGHVS, CDR2 FQNEAQ. This CDR3 region has 15 residues. CDR3 sequence reads: CASSLGRGSSYEQYF. In DNA form, the CDR3 reads TGTGCCAGCAGCTTAGGACGGGGGAGCTCCTACGAGCAGTACTTC.

This chain links TRBV5-1 with TRBJ2-2; D remains ambiguous. Trimming pared 1 base from V and 0 bases from J, leaving 7 bases between. CDR3 length equals 15 residues. Germline CDR1 SGHRS, CDR2 YFSETQ. CDR3 sequence (DNA): TGCGCCAGCAGCTTGAATGGGCCGAACACCGGGGAGCTGTTTTTT. It specifies CASSLNGPNTGELFF.

Sample share makes this clone medium-sized. The genes are TRBV27 and TRBJ2-7; a weak D match, TRBD1 (5 bases). The germline CDR1 and CDR2 sequences are MNHEY and SMNVEV (reference sequence). This CDR3 has 15 residues. With 5 bases removed from V and 4 bases from J, the gap between germline ends came to 18 bases. The CDR3 DNA reads TGTGCCAGCAGTGGGAACACCCTTGGGGCTTACGAGCAGTACTTC. Its protein is CASSGNTLGAYEQYF.

This clone appeared a single time. The chain carries TRBV30 and TRBJ1-2; D call uncertain. This CDR3 has 12 amino acids. Trimming took off 0 bases at V and 4 bases at J, with 6 bases between the two ends. CDR1 and CDR2 (germline): GTSNPN, SVGIG (reference sequence). CDR3 DNA: TGTGCCTGGAGTGTATCTATCTATGGCTACACCTTC. The encoded protein is CAWSVSIYGYTF.

In its sample, this clone was seen once. V usage is TRBV11-3 and J usage is TRBJ2-2; unclear D gene. The CDR3 spans 16 residues. Between the trimmed V and J ends, which lost 1 base and 3 bases, there was a span of 12 bases. Germline V lookup: CDR1 SGHNT, CDR2 YENEEA. The CDR3 loop reads CASSLALAGHTGELFF. The CDR3 bases are TGTGCCAGCAGCTTAGCGCTTGCCGGTCACACCGGGGAGCTGTTTTTT.

The chain is built from TRBV5-1 and TRBJ2-7; 10 bases are a match to TRBD2. Germline V lookup: CDR1 SGHRS, CDR2 YFSETQ. CDR3 length: 17 residues. Losses at the gene ends were 3 bases for V and 2 bases for J; bases not matched to a gene: 11. CDR3 region: CASSWRDSGGSTYEQYF. The CDR3 region has the DNA TGCGCCAGCAGCTGGAGAGATAGCGGGGGGTCGACCTACGAGCAGTACTTC.

In its sample, this clone was seen once. This sequence joins TRBV7-2 and TRBJ2-1; D call uncertain. The V end was cut by 1 base, the J end by 0 bases, with 7 bases between. The CDR3 consists of 15 residues. Germline CDR1 reads SGHTA; CDR2 reads FQGNSA. CDR3 region: CASSLEAISYNEQFF. Written as DNA, the CDR3 is TGTGCCAGCAGCTTAGAAGCCATCTCCTACAATGAGCAGTTCTTC.

The chain is built from TRBV10-3 and TRBJ2-7; no firm D call. Germline V gene sequence: CDR1 ENHRY, CDR2 SYGVKD. Trimming pared 0 bases from V and 6 bases from J, leaving 15 bases between. The CDR3 extends over 15 amino acids. The CDR3 here is CAISESSKPTGEQYF. DNA of the CDR3: TGTGCCATCAGTGAGTCTAGTAAACCTACTGGCGAGCAGTACTTC.

The genes are TRBV25-1 and TRBJ1-1, with TRBD1 matching 9 bases. From germline, CDR1 is MGHDK and CDR2 SYGVNS. Unmatched junction bases numbered 5, after V lost 1 base and J lost 5 bases. The CDR3 has 15 residues. CDR3 in amino acids: CASSEWGQGGTEAFF. CDR3 nucleotides: TGTGCCAGCAGTGAATGGGGACAGGGCGGAACTGAAGCTTTCTTT.